This T cell receptor (beta chain) was obtained from a study of cytomegalovirus exposure and HLA in healthy donors. Study-wide findings and caveats: Reportedly, cytomegalovirus status was diagnosed with high sensitivity and specificity. Testing in vitro showed a few CMV-associated chains specific for CMV antigens. What TCR beta sequences reportedly achieved was accurate prediction of HLA-A and HLA-B alleles in most subjects.

In the case of this clone: Its antigen is unknown.

V dropped 4 bases and J dropped 7; count of bases not matched to a gene: 8. Germline-derived CDR1 and CDR2 are SGHRS and YFSETQ. The CDR3 runs to 16 residues. Researchers ran the PCR with 60 Vbeta and 13 Jbeta primers. Sequenced by immunoSEQ multiplex PCR; TCRdb stores in-frame clones only, minus some. Of around 130,000 clones listed, over 70% were seen once; the top ten hold roughly 4%. The gene calls are TRBV5-1 and TRBJ2-2, with TRBD2 matching 12 bases. Sequenced: PBMCs. This TCR derives from a woman between 35 and 50 years old in good health and CMV-seronegative. CDR3 amino acids: CASSHLAGGRGGELFF. The CDR3 DNA is TGCGCCAGCAGCCACCTAGCGGGAGGGCGAGGCGGGGAGCTGTTTTTT.